This is a list of T cell receptor beta chains from one sample in a study of human T cells and chemical hapten exposure. TCRdb used MiXCR to reprocess the RACE reads, holding one entry per CDR3 protein. The data show roughly 360,000 distinct CDR3 sequences, around 5% seen once. Sequencing used whole blood, obtained in connection with sensitization to the hapten diphenylcyclopropenone (DPC). The receptors come from a woman aged 50 to 60 with alopecia areata. Some clones in this sample may be carry-over from other donors' samples. CDR3s include the opening cysteine and the closing phenylalanine or tryptophan. The D gene is left open where the match is weak. Some rows have no size entry. The others give once, few or many, or a class for an expanded clone.

J gene | D gene | clone size | V gene | CDR3 protein | CDR3 DNA
TRBJ2-1 | NA | many | TRBV20-1 | CSAPLEGAGEQFF | TGCAGTGCTCCCCTGGAGGGGGCGGGTGAGCAGTTCTTC
TRBJ2-3 | NA | NA | TRBV9 | CASSVGRQSTDTQYF | TGTGCCAGCAGCGTAGGAAGACAGAGCACAGATACGCAGTATTTT
TRBJ2-5 | TRBD2 | NA | TRBV9 | CASSPTSGKGETQYF | TGTGCCAGCAGCCCCACCAGCGGGAAGGGAGAGACCCAGTACTTC
TRBJ1-3 | NA | few | TRBV20-1 | CSAREAGQPGNTIYF | TGCAGTGCTAGAGAAGCAGGGCAGCCTGGAAACACCATATATTTT
TRBJ1-5 | NA | many | TRBV7-9 | CATGAGEGNQPQHF | TGTGCCACGGGGGCAGGGGAAGGCAATCAGCCCCAGCATTTT
TRBJ1-1 | NA | many | TRBV28 | CASTPLRNRALDTEAFF | TGTGCCAGCACCCCTCTGAGGAACAGGGCGCTTGATACTGAAGCTTTCTTT
TRBJ1-1 | NA | few | TRBV20-1 | CSAHGTGKAFF | TGCAGTGCCCATGGCACAGGGAAAGCTTTCTTT
TRBJ2-1 | TRBD2 | many | TRBV2 | CASSELAGSSYNEQFF | TGTGCCAGCAGTGAGCTAGCGGGAAGCTCCTACAATGAGCAGTTCTTC
TRBJ1-2 | NA | many | TRBV10-3 | CAISESEGNDYGYTF | TGTGCCATCAGTGAGTCTGAGGGGAATGACTATGGCTACACCTTC
TRBJ1-5 | TRBD1 | many | TRBV29-1 | CSVGTGGIQPQHF | TGCAGCGTAGGAACAGGGGGCATACAGCCCCAGCATTTT
TRBJ1-1 | NA | many | TRBV5-1 | CASSLYGGAEAFF | TGCGCCAGCAGCTTGTACGGGGGTGCTGAAGCTTTCTTT
TRBJ1-1 | NA | many | TRBV29-1 | CSVEKGQGTEAFF | TGCAGCGTTGAGAAGGGCCAGGGCACTGAAGCTTTCTTT
TRBJ1-3 | NA | few | TRBV5-1 | CASSPRQGGSGNTIYF | TGCGCCAGCAGCCCCCGGCAGGGAGGCTCGGGAAACACCATATATTTT
TRBJ2-1 | TRBD2 | many | TRBV12-3/TRBV12-4 | CASREREEQFF | TGTGCCAGCAGGGAGCGGGAAGAGCAGTTCTTC
TRBJ2-1 | TRBD2 | many | TRBV28 | CASSPGLAGGARSISSYNEQFF | TGTGCCAGCAGTCCCGGACTAGCGGGGGGAGCTAGATCTATCAGCTCCTACAATGAGCAGTTCTTC
TRBJ2-3 | NA | NA | TRBV3-1 | CASSQDVRTTQYF | TGTGCCAGCAGCCAAGATGTCAGGACTACGCAGTATTTT
TRBJ1-4 | NA | NA | TRBV28 | CASSPEVFPLDEKLFF | TGTGCCAGCAGTCCCGAGGTCTTTCCCCTTGATGAAAAACTGTTTTTT
TRBJ1-1 | NA | many | TRBV28 | CASSLSVASHMNTEAFF | TGTGCCAGCAGTTTGTCGGTGGCCAGCCACATGAACACTGAAGCTTTCTTT
TRBJ2-3 | NA | NA | TRBV27 | CASSMTVTDTQYF | TGTGCCAGCAGTATGACAGTCACAGATACGCAGTATTTT
TRBJ1-1 | NA | few | TRBV7-2 | CASSSQGTLGAFF | TGTGCCAGCAGCTCCCAAGGGACCCTGGGAGCTTTCTTT
TRBJ1-1 | NA | NA | TRBV3-1 | CASSQEGVLTEAFF | TGTGCCAGCAGCCAAGAAGGAGTCCTCACTGAAGCTTTCTTT
TRBJ2-3 | NA | few | TRBV6-5 | CASSWSSTDTQYF | TGTGCCAGCAGTTGGAGTAGCACAGATACGCAGTATTTT
TRBJ2-3 | TRBD2 | NA | TRBV10-3 | CAISRLSGASTDTQYF | TGTGCCATCAGTCGGCTTAGCGGGGCGAGCACAGATACGCAGTATTTT
TRBJ1-4 | TRBD1 | many | TRBV6-5 | CASSRTGSGEKLFF | TGTGCCAGCAGCCGGACAGGGTCCGGTGAAAAACTGTTTTTT
TRBJ1-2 | TRBD1 | many | TRBV28 | CASSRGQGYGYTF | TGTGCCAGCAGCCGGGGACAGGGGTATGGCTACACCTTC
TRBJ1-5 | TRBD1 | many | TRBV15 | CATSRDWGQGNQPQHF | TGTGCCACCAGCAGAGATTGGGGACAGGGAAATCAGCCCCAGCATTTT
TRBJ2-5 | NA | few | TRBV2 | CASSHASKETQYF | TGTGCCAGCAGTCACGCTAGTAAAGAGACCCAGTACTTC
TRBJ1-4 | NA | many | TRBV5-1 | CASSLAGRMDEKLFF | TGCGCCAGCAGCTTGGCCGGTCGGATGGATGAAAAACTGTTTTTT
TRBJ2-7 | TRBD2 | many | TRBV29-1 | CSVERESSYEQYF | TGCAGCGTGGAGCGGGAGAGCTCCTACGAGCAGTACTTC
TRBJ2-7 | NA | few | TRBV12-3/TRBV12-4 | CACQEGDSYEQYF | TGTGCCTGTCAGGAAGGGGACTCCTACGAGCAGTACTTC
TRBJ2-7 | TRBD1 | few | TRBV2 | CASIGQGSSYEQYF | TGTGCCAGCATCGGACAGGGAAGCTCCTACGAGCAGTACTTC
TRBJ2-1 | NA | NA | TRBV9 | CASSPKQAEKFF | TGTGCCAGCAGCCCTAAGCAGGCGGAGAAGTTCTTC
TRBJ1-5 | TRBD1 | many | TRBV6-5 | CASRGQDSNQPQHF | TGTGCCAGCAGGGGACAGGATAGCAATCAGCCCCAGCATTTT
TRBJ1-2 | NA | many | TRBV27 | CASSPKLGQGNYGYTF | TGTGCCAGCAGTCCCAAATTGGGTCAGGGTAACTATGGCTACACCTTC
TRBJ1-1 | NA | few | TRBV5-6 | CASSLNRLNTEAFF | TGTGCCAGCAGCTTGAACAGACTGAACACTGAAGCTTTCTTT
TRBJ1-2 | NA | NA | TRBV20-1 | CSATPRQNYGYTF | TGCAGTGCTACCCCTAGACAGAACTATGGCTACACCTTC
TRBJ2-1 | NA | many | TRBV5-1 | CASSLMGDPPYNEQFF | TGCGCCAGCAGCTTGATGGGGGATCCCCCTTACAATGAGCAGTTCTTC
TRBJ1-1 | NA | many | TRBV5-1 | CASSLALEGTEAFF | TGCGCCAGCAGCTTGGCCCTGGAAGGCACTGAAGCTTTCTTT
TRBJ2-1 | NA | NA | TRBV10-3 | CAISDMVAASCNEQFF | TGTGCCATCAGTGATATGGTAGCGGCATCCTGCAATGAGCAGTTCTTC
TRBJ1-6 | NA | NA | TRBV18 | CASSTSRGGMTPLHF | TGTGCCAGCTCGACTTCAAGGGGAGGAATGACGCCCCTCCACTTT
TRBJ2-7 | NA | NA | TRBV6-5 | CASRGPTYEQYF | TGTGCCTCACGGGGCCCTACCTACGAGCAGTACTTC
TRBJ1-1 | NA | few | TRBV15 | CATSRDRNRANEAFF | TGTGCCACCAGCAGAGATAGGAACAGGGCTAATGAAGCTTTCTTT
TRBJ2-2 | TRBD2 | many | TRBV9 | CASSDPSGSGGYTGELFF | TGTGCCAGCAGCGATCCCAGTGGTAGCGGGGGGTACACCGGGGAGCTGTTTTTT